A single sample is the source of the 3 T cell receptor beta chains below, sequenced in a study of T-cell memory formation after mild COVID-19. MiXCR was run by TCRdb on the 5' RACE reads, yielding one entry per CDR3 protein. The sample has more than 100,000 distinct CDR3 sequences, about a sixth seen once. Material: PBMCs or a T cell subset sorted from them (not recorded which). All receptors derive from a man aged 18-30 years who had mild COVID-19 (a few samples of this study predate the infection). Cell type and time point are not known.

The chain links TRBV5-1 to TRBJ1-2; TRBD1 matches at 10 bases. J gave up 6 bases and V 4 bases, and 6 bases lay outside the gene matches. Germline CDR1 is SGHRS and CDR2 is YFSETQ. The CDR3 is 14 residues long. This CDR3 reads CASSLTGGFNGYTF. The CDR3 DNA sequence: TGCGCCAGCAGCCTGACAGGGGGCTTTAATGGCTACACCTTC.

This clonotype was seen only a few times. The chain uses TRBV7-9 and TRBJ1-2; D is undetermined. Trimming removed 1 base from V and 4 bases from J, with 7 bases in between. Looked up from germline, CDR1 is SEHNR and CDR2 is FQNEAQ (reference sequence). The CDR3 runs 13 residues. CDR3: CASSLEQGYGYTF. The CDR3 DNA is TGTGCCAGCAGCTTAGAACAAGGCTATGGCTACACCTTC. Full variable domain (missing parts from reference TRBV7-9 and TRBJ1-2): DTGVSQNPRHKITKRGQNVTFRCDPISEHNRLYWYRQTLGQGPEFLTYFQNEAQLEKSRLLSDRFSAERPKGSFSTLEIQRTEQGDSAMYLCASSLEQGYGYTFGSGTRLTVV.

A single count supports this clonotype. Just one base apart from a much larger clone, this may be a read error. The V and J genes are TRBV5-6 and TRBJ2-4; D could derive from TRBD1 or TRBD2 (6 bases each). The CDR3 extends over 13 amino acids. Germline loops: CDR1 SGHDT, CDR2 YYEEEE. DNA of the CDR3: TGTACCAGCAGCTTTAAGGGGGGAAACATTCAGTACTTC. It codes for CTSSFKGGNIQYF.